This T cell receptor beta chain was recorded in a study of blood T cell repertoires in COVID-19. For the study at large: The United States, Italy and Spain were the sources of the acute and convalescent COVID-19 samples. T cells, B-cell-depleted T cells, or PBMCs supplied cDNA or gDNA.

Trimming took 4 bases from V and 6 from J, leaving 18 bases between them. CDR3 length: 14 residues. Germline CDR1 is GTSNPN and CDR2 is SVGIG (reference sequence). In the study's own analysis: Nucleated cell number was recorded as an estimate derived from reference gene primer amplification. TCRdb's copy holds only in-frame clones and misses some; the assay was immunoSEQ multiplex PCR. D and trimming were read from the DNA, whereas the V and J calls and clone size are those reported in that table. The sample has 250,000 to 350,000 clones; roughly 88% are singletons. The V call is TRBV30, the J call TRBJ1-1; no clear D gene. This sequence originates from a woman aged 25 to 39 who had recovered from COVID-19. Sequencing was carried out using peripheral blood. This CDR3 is CAWTNAPLSPEAFF. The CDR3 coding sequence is TGTGCCTGGACTAACGCGCCCCTTTCCCCTGAAGCTTTCTTT.